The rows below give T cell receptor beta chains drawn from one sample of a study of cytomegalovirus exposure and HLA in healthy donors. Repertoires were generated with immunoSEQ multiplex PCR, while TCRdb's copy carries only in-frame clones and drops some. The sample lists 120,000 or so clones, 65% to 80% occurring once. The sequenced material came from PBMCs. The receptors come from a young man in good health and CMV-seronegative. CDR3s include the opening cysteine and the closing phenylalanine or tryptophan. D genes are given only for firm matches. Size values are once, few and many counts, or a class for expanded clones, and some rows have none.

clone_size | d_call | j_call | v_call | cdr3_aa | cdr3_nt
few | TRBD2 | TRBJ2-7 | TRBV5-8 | CASSLSPSGRARSSYEQYF | TGTGCCAGCAGCTTGAGCCCTAGCGGGAGGGCCAGGAGCTCCTACGAGCAGTACTTC
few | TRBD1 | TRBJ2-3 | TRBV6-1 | CASTDRGFTDTQYF | TGTGCCAGCACTGACAGGGGGTTCACAGATACGCAGTATTTT
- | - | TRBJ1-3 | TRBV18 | CASSSYLDTIYF | TGTGCCAGCTCATCGTACTTGGACACCATATATTTT
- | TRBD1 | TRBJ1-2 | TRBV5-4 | CASSPGTGGSPNYGYTF | TGTGCCAGCAGCCCCGGGACAGGGGGCAGCCCCAACTATGGCTACACCTTC
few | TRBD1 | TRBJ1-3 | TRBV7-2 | CASSLSRQGAGNTIYF | TGTGCCAGCAGCTTGTCTCGGCAGGGGGCTGGAAACACCATATATTTT
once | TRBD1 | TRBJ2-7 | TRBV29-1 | CSVVDRGPREQYF | TGCAGCGTTGTGGACAGGGGGCCGAGGGAGCAGTACTTC
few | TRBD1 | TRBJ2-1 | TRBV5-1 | CASSLAWTGVVNEQFF | TGCGCCAGCAGCTTGGCATGGACAGGGGTCGTGAATGAGCAGTTCTTC
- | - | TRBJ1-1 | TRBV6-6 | CASSYGPLNTEAFF | TGTGCCAGCAGTTACGGGCCCCTGAACACTGAAGCTTTCTTT
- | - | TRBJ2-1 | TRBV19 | CASSMGLDPASNEQFF | TGTGCCAGTAGTATGGGGCTGGACCCAGCCAGCAATGAGCAGTTCTTC
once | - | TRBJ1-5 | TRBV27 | CASRATYRAHNQPQHF | TGTGCCAGCAGGGCCACTTACAGGGCCCACAATCAGCCCCAGCATTTT
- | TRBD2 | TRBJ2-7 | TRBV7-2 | CASSSLAGPYEQYF | TGTGCCAGCAGCTCGCTAGCGGGACCCTACGAGCAGTACTTC
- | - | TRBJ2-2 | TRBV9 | CASSVVRGGTGELFF | TGTGCCAGCAGCGTAGTAAGAGGGGGAACAGGGGAGCTGTTTTTT
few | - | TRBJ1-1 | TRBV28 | CASSEGVPNTEAFF | TGTGCCAGCAGCGAAGGGGTCCCGAACACTGAAGCTTTCTTT
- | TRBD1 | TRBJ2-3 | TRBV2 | CASSARDRGTDTQYF | TGTGCCAGCAGTGCTCGGGACAGGGGCACAGATACGCAGTATTTT
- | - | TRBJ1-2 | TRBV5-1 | CASRGTTAFTPRTVYGYTF | TGCGCCAGCAGGGGTACAACAGCTTTTACCCCACGGACAGTCTATGGCTACACCTTC
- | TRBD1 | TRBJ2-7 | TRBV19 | CASKTGDTYEQYF | TGTGCCAGTAAGACAGGGGATACCTACGAGCAGTACTTC
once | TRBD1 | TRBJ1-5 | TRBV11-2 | CASSLNDRVHQPQHF | TGTGCCAGCAGCTTGAATGACAGGGTTCATCAGCCCCAGCATTTT
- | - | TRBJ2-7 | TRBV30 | CAWSRGSEQYF | TGTGCCTGGAGTCGGGGGTCCGAGCAGTACTTC
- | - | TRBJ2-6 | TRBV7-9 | CASSDTGSGANVLTF | TGTGCCAGCAGCGATACAGGATCTGGGGCCAACGTCCTGACTTTC
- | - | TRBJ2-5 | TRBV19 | CASSIVVAGGETQYF | TGTGCCAGTAGTATAGTAGTGGCTGGCGGGGAGACCCAGTACTTC
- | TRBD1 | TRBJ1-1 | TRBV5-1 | CASRQVQGGTEAFF | TGCGCCAGCAGGCAGGTCCAGGGGGGTACTGAAGCTTTCTTT
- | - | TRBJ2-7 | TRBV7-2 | CASSLAGSSYEQYF | TGTGCCAGCAGCTTAGCAGGGAGCTCCTACGAGCAGTACTTC
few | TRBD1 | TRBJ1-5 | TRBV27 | CASSSLGGRSNQPQHF | TGTGCCAGCAGTTCCCTAGGGGGCCGAAGCAATCAGCCCCAGCATTTT
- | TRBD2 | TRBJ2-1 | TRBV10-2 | CASSIRSGSSYNEQFF | TGCGCCAGCAGTATTCGGAGCGGGAGCTCCTACAATGAGCAGTTCTTC
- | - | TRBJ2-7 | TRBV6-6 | CASSYTDTLSSYEQYF | TGTGCCAGCAGCTATACTGACACCCTGAGCTCCTACGAGCAGTACTTC